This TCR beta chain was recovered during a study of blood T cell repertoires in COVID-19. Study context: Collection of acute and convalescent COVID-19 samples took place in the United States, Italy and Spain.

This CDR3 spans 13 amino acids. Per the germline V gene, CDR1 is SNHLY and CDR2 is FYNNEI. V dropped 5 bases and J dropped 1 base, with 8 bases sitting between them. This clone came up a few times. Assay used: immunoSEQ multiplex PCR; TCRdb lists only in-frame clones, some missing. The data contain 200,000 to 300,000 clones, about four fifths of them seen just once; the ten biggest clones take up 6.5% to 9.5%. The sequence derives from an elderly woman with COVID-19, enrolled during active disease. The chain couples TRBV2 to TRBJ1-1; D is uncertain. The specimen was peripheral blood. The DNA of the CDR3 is TGTGCCAGCAGTCGGTTACCGAACACTGAAGCTTTCTTT. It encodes CASSRLPNTEAFF.